The 14 T cell receptor beta chains below all came from one sample that was sequenced in a study of Graves' ophthalmopathy and Graves' hyperthyroidism. RNA transcripts provided the template for amplifying TCR beta CDR3 regions. After a first-round RT-PCR with HTBI primers, a second-round multiplex PCR was run. TCRdb reprocessed the multiplex PCR reads with MiXCR, giving one entry per CDR3 protein. The data hold a few hundred thousand distinct CDR3 sequences, with under 40% observed a single time. The sample was peripheral blood or thyroid tissue (not recorded which). These TCRs come from an adult man with Graves' hyperthyroidism.

This clonotype was counted many times. The chain employs TRBV5-8 and TRBJ1-3, with D possibly being TRBD1 (5 bases). Trimming removed 6 bases from V and 8 bases from J, with 21 bases in between. The CDR3 sequence is 15 residues long. Germline values: CDR1 SGHTS, CDR2 YDEGEE. The CDR3 region has the DNA TGTGCCAGCAACGTAGACAGCGTCCGTCCGGACACCATATATTTT. Protein: CASNVDSVRPDTIYF.

This clonotype was found many times. This chain joins TRBV28 and TRBJ1-2, with D uncertain. Germline V gene lookup returns CDR1 MDHEN and CDR2 SYDVKM. The V end lost 3 bases, the J end lost 8 bases, and 7 bases lay between the germline ends. This CDR3 is 11 amino acids long. CDR3 loop: CASSFEWGYTF. CDR3 in DNA: TGTGCCAGCAGTTTTGAGTGGGGCTACACCTTC.

The chain combines TRBV29-1 with TRBJ2-7, with a tentative D call TRBD1 (5 bases). Trimming cost V 3 bases and J 3 bases, with 15 bases left between them. Germline values: CDR1 SQVTM, CDR2 ANQGSEA. This CDR3 has 14 residues. The CDR3 bases are TGCAGCGTTGATAGGGGTGGCAATGGCTACGAGCAGTACTTC. Translated, it gives CSVDRGGNGYEQYF.

This clonotype has just one count. Since a much larger clone is just one base distant, this may be a read error. The rearrangement links TRBV7-9 to TRBJ2-1, with 11 bases identical to TRBD1. V was clipped by 3 bases and J by 10 bases; unmatched bases: 5. The CDR3 length is 14 residues. Germline values: CDR1 SEHNR, CDR2 FQNEAQ (reference sequence). CDR3 in DNA: TGTGCCAGCAGCTTCCGGGACAGGGGGGACGAGCAGTTCTTC. Its translation is CASSFRDRGDEQFF. Variable domain in full (rest from reference TRBV7-9 and TRBJ2-1): DTGVSQNPRHKITKRGQNVTFRCDPISEHNRLYWYRQTLGQGPEFLTYFQNEAQLEKSRLLSDRFSAERPKGSFSTLEIQRTEQGDSAMYLCASSFRDRGDEQFFGPGTRLTVL.

The rearrangement uses TRBV2 and TRBJ1-4; 7 bases match TRBD1. V lost 3 bases and J lost 5; bases outside the gene matches: 3. CDR3 length: 14 residues. Germline V gene sequence: CDR1 SNHLY, CDR2 FYNNEI. The CDR3 sequence: CASSETGWNEKLFF. CDR3 in DNA: TGTGCCAGCAGTGAGACAGGGTGGAATGAAAAACTGTTTTTT.

This clonotype was seen repeatedly, ten times or more. The chain combines TRBV29-1 with TRBJ1-1; 9 nucleotides line up with TRBD1. CDR3 length: 13 amino acids. V was pared by 7 bases and J by 5 bases, with 8 bases of the junction left unmatched. Per the germline V gene, CDR1 is SQVTM and CDR2 is ANQGSEA. CDR3 protein: CSGKQGADTEAFF. The CDR3 region has the DNA TGCAGCGGGAAACAGGGGGCTGATACTGAAGCTTTCTTT.

This clonotype has a single count. The junction differs from germline at one of its ends, possibly a read error. CDR3: CASSYGQGGFLGYTF. The DNA of the CDR3 is TGTGCCAGCAGCTATGGACAGGGCGGTTTCTTAGGCTACACCTTC. The chain combines TRBV5-1 with TRBJ1-2; 8 nucleotides agree with TRBD1. The V gene's germline CDR1 is SGHRS and CDR2 YFSETQ. This CDR3 is 15 amino acids long.

This clonotype was found a few times. The V and J genes are TRBV5-1 and TRBJ2-7; 9 bases agree with TRBD2. Looked up from germline, CDR1 is SGHRS and CDR2 is YFSETQ. Trimming removed 1 base from V and 6 bases from J; junction bases left unmatched: 14. CDR3 length equals 17 residues. The CDR3 sequence: CASSLNPRRGGAGEQYF. The CDR3 DNA reads TGCGCCAGCAGCTTGAACCCCCGTCGCGGGGGGGCGGGCGAGCAGTACTTC.

CDR3 region: CATSRIAGEETQHF. CDR3 DNA sequence: TGTGCCACCAGCAGAATAGCGGGGGAAGAGACCCAGCATTTT. The chain uses TRBV15 and TRBJ1-5; possibly TRBD1 for D (5 bases). Germline V gives CDR1 LNHNV, CDR2 YYDKDF (reference sequence). V lost 2 bases, J lost 11 bases, and 16 bases lay in between. This CDR3 comprises 14 residues.

This chain uses TRBV10-3 with TRBJ1-1; D gene unclear. This CDR3 has 17 residues. Germline CDR1 and CDR2: ENHRY and SYGVKD. The germline V and J ends were trimmed by 2 bases and 1 base, with 17 bases remaining between them. CDR3 sequence: CAISERTDIRPNTEAFF. The CDR3 coding sequence is TGTGCCATCAGTGAGCGGACCGACATCCGTCCGAACACTGAAGCTTTCTTT.

The rearrangement links TRBV25-1 to TRBJ1-4; no firm D call. The CDR3 is 15 residues long. Trimming cost V 4 bases and J 4 bases, with 13 bases left between them. Per the germline V gene, CDR1 is MGHDK and CDR2 is SYGVNS. The CDR3 here is CASSGPMGSNEKLFF. CDR3 coding DNA: TGTGCCAGCAGTGGTCCTATGGGGAGTAATGAAAAACTGTTTTTT.

The V gene is TRBV3-1, the J gene TRBJ1-5; D uncertain. This CDR3 is 13 amino acids long. CDR1 and CDR2 (germline): LGHDT, YNNKEL (reference sequence). Trimming took off 1 base at V and 5 bases at J, with 6 bases between the two ends. For the CDR3, the DNA is TGTGCCAGCAGCCAAGGTCCTGATCAGCCCCAGCATTTT. It yields the protein CASSQGPDQPQHF.

This clonotype was observed at least ten times. This chain joins TRBV20-1 and TRBJ2-5, with a possible D match to TRBD2 (6 bases). Germline loops: CDR1 DFQATT, CDR2 SNEGSKA (reference sequence). Trimming stripped 0 bases from V and 4 bases from J, with 18 bases between. This CDR3 is built from 16 residues. The CDR3 DNA reads as TGCAGTGCTAGAGATCGGAGGGTAGTGGTGGGAGAGACCCAGTACTTC. Translation: CSARDRRVVVGETQYF.

The chain carries TRBV7-9 and TRBJ1-3, with 12 bases matching TRBD1. The ends lost 3 bases at V and 0 bases at J; junction bases unmatched: 3. There are 17 residues in the CDR3. Germline lookup yields CDR1 SEHNR and CDR2 FQNEAQ (reference sequence). CDR3 DNA sequence: TGTGCCAGCAGCTTCCGGGACAGGGGGCTCTCTGGAAACACCATATATTTT. Amino acids: CASSFRDRGLSGNTIYF.